This T cell receptor (beta chain) was sequenced during a study of T-cell memory formation after mild COVID-19. CDR3 length equals 17 residues. CDR1 and CDR2 (germline): DFQATT, SNEGSKA (reference sequence). V gave up 2 bases and J gave up 0 bases, with 17 bases separating them. In TCRdb, the 5' RACE reads were re-called with MiXCR into one record per CDR3 protein. The sample consists of approximately 190,000 distinct CDR3 sequences, about a sixth of them appearing once. The TCR originated in an adult woman who had mild COVID-19 (a few samples of this study predate the infection). Cell type and time point are not known. Input material: PBMCs or a T cell subset sorted from them (not recorded which). The chain employs TRBV20-1 and TRBJ1-3, with D unresolved. The chain's CDR3 is CSARPRTTIGSGNTIYF. The DNA of the CDR3 is TGCAGTGCTAGACCTAGGACGACGATCGGCTCTGGAAACACCATATATTTT.